The TCR beta chain under discussion was sequenced for a study of OX40 agonist ivuxolimab in advanced cancers. Study at large: Patients took ivuxolimab, an agonistic anti-OX40 (CD134) antibody. Every 2 weeks, patients got intravenous ivuxolimab at one of six dose levels (0.01-10 mg/kg). Findings of the study overall: At doses 0.1 to 3.0 mg/kg, CD4+ and CD8+ clones expanded.

In the case of this clone: The antigen remains undetermined.

The germline V gene encodes CDR1 SGHTA and CDR2 FQGNSA. The germline V and J ends were trimmed by 3 bases and 9 bases, with 12 bases remaining between them. The CDR3 spans 13 residues. Profiled with immunoSEQ multiplex PCR; TCRdb holds only in-frame clones, not every one. The data contain approximately 60,000 clones, around four fifths of them singletons. This material consisted of CD4+ or CD8+ T cells sorted from blood, taken in a trial of the OX40 agonist ivuxolimab. The chain combines TRBV7-2 with TRBJ2-1; D ambiguous. The sequence derives from an adult with an advanced solid tumor such as melanoma, head and neck, liver or kidney cancer. CDR3 sequence (DNA): TGTGCCAGCAGCTTCGGCCATCTTGGTGAGCAGTTCTTC. It encodes CASSFGHLGEQFF.